This T cell receptor (beta chain) was profiled in a study of T-cell reconstitution after alpha-beta-depleted transplantation in children. Preparation of the TCRbeta library involved a method that used unique molecular identifiers. TCRdb re-derived calls from the PCR reads in MiXCR, one entry per CDR3 protein. This table has 800,000 to 1,000,000 distinct CDR3 sequences, roughly 29% appearing once. CDR3 length: 14 amino acids. The V end lost 4 bases, the J end lost 3 bases, and 12 bases lay between the germline ends. Germline V gene sequence: CDR1 DFQATT, CDR2 SNEGSKA (reference sequence). Remarks on this clonotype: Its specificity is not known.

Findings and limits, study-wide: After one year, T-cell counts and TCRbeta diversity mostly came from new T cells. It was reported that alpha-beta T cells came from several hundred expanded graft clones (about two months after transplant).

The receptor was derived from a boy under two years old who had a stem cell transplant for SCID, so the T cells may come from the graft donor. This specimen was PBMCs, mostly from graft donor cells, taken 360 days after TCRalphabeta/CD19-depleted stem cell transplant. This chain uses TRBV20-1 with TRBJ2-2, with D unresolved. CDR3 bases: TGCAGTGCTAAAGGAATGGGCTACACCGGGGAGCTGTTTTTT. It codes for CSAKGMGYTGELFF.